This entry features one T cell receptor beta chain sequence. This entry belongs to a study of blood T cell repertoires in COVID-19. The wider study: The United States, Italy and Spain provided the acute and convalescent COVID-19 samples. Nucleic acid was either cDNA or gDNA, and it came from T cells, B-cell-depleted T cells, or PBMCs.

The V gene's germline CDR1 is SGHRS and CDR2 YFSETQ. The trim removed 4 bases at V and 4 bases at J, leaving 6 bases unmatched. This CDR3 has 15 amino acids. Methods used by the authors: Estimated nucleated cell counts came from reference gene primer amplification. Using immunoSEQ multiplex PCR, the repertoire was profiled, and TCRdb retains in-frame clones only, with some absent. V and J calls and clone size are those listed in that table; D and trimming were worked out from the DNA. This table has roughly 280,000 clones, around 87% appearing once. The sequenced sample consisted of peripheral blood. The chain links TRBV5-1 to TRBJ1-3; TRBD1 aligns across 9 bases. The origin of this receptor is a woman aged 60-70 years with COVID-19, enrolled during active disease. CDR3 protein: CASSPGTGRGNTIYF. In DNA, the CDR3 is TGCGCCAGCAGCCCCGGGACAGGGCGAGGAAACACCATATATTTT.